These 5 T cell receptor beta chains were sequenced from one sample in a study of T cell changes during pregnancy in multiple sclerosis. The assay was immunoSEQ multiplex PCR, and TCRdb's table has in-frame clones only and misses some. The repertoire holds 20,000 or so clones, with 90% as singletons. The sequencing used CD8+ T cells from peripheral blood mononuclear cells, collected in the third trimester of pregnancy. The receptor source for this set is a female donor in good health, enrolled as a control in a pregnancy study.

J is TRBJ1-2 and V is TRBV7-9; TRBD1 might be the D (5 bases). The CDR3 has 15 amino acids. V lost 1 base and J 4 bases, leaving 13 bases between the germline ends. Germline V gene sequence: CDR1 SEHNR, CDR2 FQNEAQ (reference sequence). CDR3 in amino acids: CASSLGDYQGYGYTF. CDR3 nucleotides: TGTGCCAGCAGCTTAGGGGACTATCAGGGCTATGGCTACACCTTC.

The rearrangement links TRBV5-1 to TRBJ1-2; TRBD1 aligns across 7 bases. Per the germline V gene, CDR1 is SGHRS and CDR2 is YFSETQ. The CDR3 covers 18 residues. With 0 bases clipped from V and 4 bases from J, the junction kept 15 bases outside the gene matches. The CDR3 DNA follows: TGCGCCAGCAGCTTGGAAGGGGGCGCGTTCTGGGGTAGCTATGGCTACACCTTC. It specifies CASSLEGGAFWGSYGYTF.

V usage is TRBV4-2 and J usage is TRBJ2-1; 11 bases map to TRBD2. The CDR3 is 16 residues long. The germline gives CDR1 LGHNA, CDR2 YNFKEQ. V lost 1 base, J lost 7 bases, and 6 bases stayed unmatched. Here the CDR3 reads CASSQVTSGSLNEQFF. DNA for the CDR3: TGTGCCAGCAGCCAAGTCACTAGCGGGAGTCTAAATGAGCAGTTCTTC.

The V call is TRBV29-1, the J call TRBJ1-2; D not certain. Trimming removed 4 bases from V and 5 bases from J, with 14 bases in between. Germline CDR1 is SQVTM and CDR2 is ANQGSEA. The CDR3 consists of 13 residues. This CDR3 reads CSVVPPTEYGYTF. In nucleotides, the CDR3 is TGCAGCGTTGTTCCCCCCACGGAGTATGGCTACACCTTC.

V and J are TRBV6-4 and TRBJ2-2, with 10 bases lining up with TRBD2. In germline, CDR1 is MRHNA, CDR2 SNTAGT. The length of the CDR3 is 16 residues. The V gene end was trimmed by 0 bases and the J gene end by 8 bases; junction bases not matched to a gene: 6. The CDR3 coding sequence is TGTGCCAGCAGTGACTCAGCGGGGGGGCCGAATGGGGAGCTGTTTTTT. This encodes CASSDSAGGPNGELFF.